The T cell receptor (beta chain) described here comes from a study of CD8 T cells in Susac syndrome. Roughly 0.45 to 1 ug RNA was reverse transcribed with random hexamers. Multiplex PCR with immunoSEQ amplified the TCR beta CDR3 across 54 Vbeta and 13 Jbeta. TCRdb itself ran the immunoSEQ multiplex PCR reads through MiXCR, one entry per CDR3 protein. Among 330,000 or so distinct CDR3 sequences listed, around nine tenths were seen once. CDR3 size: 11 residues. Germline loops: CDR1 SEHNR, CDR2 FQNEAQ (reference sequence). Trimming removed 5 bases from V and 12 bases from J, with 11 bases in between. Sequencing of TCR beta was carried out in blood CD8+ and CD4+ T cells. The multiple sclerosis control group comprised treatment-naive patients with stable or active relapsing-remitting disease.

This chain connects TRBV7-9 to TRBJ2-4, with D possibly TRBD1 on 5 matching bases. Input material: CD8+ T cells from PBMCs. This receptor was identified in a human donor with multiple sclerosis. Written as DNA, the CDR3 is TGTGCCAGCAGCCGAAACAGGCATCAGTACTTC. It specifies CASSRNRHQYF.